The clone carrying this TCR beta chain was seen a few times. This entry belongs to a study of OX40 agonist ivuxolimab in advanced cancers. V was pared by 5 bases and J by 5 bases, with 9 bases between. Germline assignment: CDR1 MDHEN and CDR2 SYDVKM. This CDR3 is 13 amino acids long. The table came from immunoSEQ multiplex PCR; TCRdb's copy has only in-frame clones and leaves some out. The sample records fewer than 85,000 clones, roughly four fifths being singletons. This sequence originates from an adult with an advanced solid tumor such as melanoma, head and neck, liver or kidney cancer. The sample here was CD4+ or CD8+ T cells sorted from blood, taken in a trial of the OX40 agonist ivuxolimab. The rearrangement joins TRBV28 to TRBJ2-2; no firm D call. The CDR3 loop is CASSRLGTGELFF. CDR3 DNA: TGTGCCAGCAGTAGGTTAGGGACCGGGGAGCTGTTTTTT. The entire variable domain, with the rest obtained from reference TRBV28 and TRBJ2-2, is as follows: DVKVTQSSRYLVKRTGEKVFLECVQDMDHENMFWYRQDPGLGLRLIYFSYDVKMKEKGDIPEGYSVSREKKERFSLILESASTNQTSMYLCASSRLGTGELFFGEGSRLTVL.